This T cell receptor beta chain was profiled in a study of T-cell memory formation after mild COVID-19. Study results and caveats: Day 15 to 85 contractors were CD4/CD8 balanced; later expanders leaned CD4+.

The germline CDR1 and CDR2 sequences are GTSNPN and SVGIG (reference sequence). The CDR3 sequence is 11 residues long. With 2 bases removed from V and 6 bases from J, the gap between germline ends came to 7 bases. MiXCR was run by TCRdb on the 5' RACE reads, yielding one entry per CDR3 protein. The profile shows about 290,000 distinct CDR3 sequences, approximately 15% of them singletons. This clonotype was found a few times. The antigen is not known. This clonotype was sampled from a man younger than 35 who had mild COVID-19 (a few samples of this study predate the infection). Cell type and time point are not known. This chain uses TRBV30 with TRBJ1-2; D not certain. The sequenced sample consisted of PBMCs or a T cell subset sorted from them (not recorded which). CDR3 in DNA: TGTGCCTGGAGTACGGGAAATGGCTACACCTTC. It encodes CAWSTGNGYTF.